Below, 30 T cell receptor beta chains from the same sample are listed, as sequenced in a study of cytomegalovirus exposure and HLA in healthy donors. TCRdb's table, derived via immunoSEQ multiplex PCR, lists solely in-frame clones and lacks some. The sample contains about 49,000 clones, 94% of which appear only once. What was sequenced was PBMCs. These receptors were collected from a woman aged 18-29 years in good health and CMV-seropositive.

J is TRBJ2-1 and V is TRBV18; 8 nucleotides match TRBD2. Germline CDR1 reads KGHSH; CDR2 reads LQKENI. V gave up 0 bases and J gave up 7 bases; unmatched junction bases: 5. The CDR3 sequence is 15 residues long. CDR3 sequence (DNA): TGTGCCAGCTCACCACCATCCGGGAGGGGGAATGAGCAGTTCTTC. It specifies CASSPPSGRGNEQFF.

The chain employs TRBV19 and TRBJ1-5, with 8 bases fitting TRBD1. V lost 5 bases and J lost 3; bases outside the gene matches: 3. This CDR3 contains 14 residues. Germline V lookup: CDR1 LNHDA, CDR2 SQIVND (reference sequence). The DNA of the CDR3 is TGTGCCAGTAGTCCGGGACAGGACAATCAGCCCCAGCATTTT. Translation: CASSPGQDNQPQHF.

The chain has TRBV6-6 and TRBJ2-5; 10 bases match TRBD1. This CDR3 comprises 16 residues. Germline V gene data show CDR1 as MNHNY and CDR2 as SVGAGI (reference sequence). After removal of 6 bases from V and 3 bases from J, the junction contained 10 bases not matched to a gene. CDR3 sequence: CASSSYRDRGEETQYF. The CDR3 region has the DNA TGTGCCAGCAGCTCCTACCGGGACAGGGGTGAAGAGACCCAGTACTTC.

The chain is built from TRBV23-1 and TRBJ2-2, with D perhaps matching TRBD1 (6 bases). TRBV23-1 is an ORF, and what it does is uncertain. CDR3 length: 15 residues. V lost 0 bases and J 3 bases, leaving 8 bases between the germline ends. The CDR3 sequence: CASSQSGAHTGELFF. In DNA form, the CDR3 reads TGCGCCAGCAGTCAATCGGGGGCCCACACCGGGGAGCTGTTTTTT.

The chain's CDR3 is CASSRKLTPGLLNTEAFF. The CDR3 DNA reads TGTGCCAGCAGTCGAAAACTTACTCCAGGGTTATTGAACACTGAAGCTTTCTTT. The chain combines TRBV28 with TRBJ1-1; maybe TRBD1 (5 bases). Germline V gene sequence: CDR1 MDHEN, CDR2 SYDVKM. This CDR3 has 18 residues. V was trimmed by 5 bases and J by 0 bases, leaving 22 bases between them.

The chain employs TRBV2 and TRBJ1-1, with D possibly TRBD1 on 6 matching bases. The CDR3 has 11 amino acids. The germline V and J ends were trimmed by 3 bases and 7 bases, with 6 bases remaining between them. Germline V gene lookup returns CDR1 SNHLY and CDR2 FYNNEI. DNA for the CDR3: TGTGCCAGCAGTGAGGACAGTGAAGCTTTCTTT. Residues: CASSEDSEAFF.

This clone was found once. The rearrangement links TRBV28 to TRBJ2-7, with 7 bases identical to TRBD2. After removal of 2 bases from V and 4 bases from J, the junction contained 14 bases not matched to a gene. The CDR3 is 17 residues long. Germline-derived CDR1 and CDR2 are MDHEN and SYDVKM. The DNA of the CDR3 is TGTGCCAGCAGTTTAACCGAGGGCCCGGGAGGTAAATACGAGCAGTACTTC. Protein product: CASSLTEGPGGKYEQYF.

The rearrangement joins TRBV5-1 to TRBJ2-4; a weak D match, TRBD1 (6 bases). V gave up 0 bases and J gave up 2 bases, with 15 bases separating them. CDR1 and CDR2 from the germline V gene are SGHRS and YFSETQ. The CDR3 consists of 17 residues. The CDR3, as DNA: TGCGCCAGCAGCTTGGCACTACAGGGCGCAACCAAAAACATTCAGTACTTC. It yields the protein CASSLALQGATKNIQYF.

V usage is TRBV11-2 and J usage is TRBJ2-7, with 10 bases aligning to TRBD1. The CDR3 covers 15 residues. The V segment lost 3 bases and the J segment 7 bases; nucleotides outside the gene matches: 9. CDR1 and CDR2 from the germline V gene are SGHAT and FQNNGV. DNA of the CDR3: TGTGCCAGCAGCTTCCGGGACAGGGGAGGATGGGAGCAGTACTTC. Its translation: CASSFRDRGGWEQYF.

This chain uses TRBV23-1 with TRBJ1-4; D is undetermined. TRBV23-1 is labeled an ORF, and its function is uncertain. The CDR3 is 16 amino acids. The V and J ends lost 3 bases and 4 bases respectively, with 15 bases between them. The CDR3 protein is CASSHVVLQLNEKLFF. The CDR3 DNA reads TGCGCCAGCAGTCATGTGGTCTTACAGCTTAATGAAAAACTGTTTTTT.

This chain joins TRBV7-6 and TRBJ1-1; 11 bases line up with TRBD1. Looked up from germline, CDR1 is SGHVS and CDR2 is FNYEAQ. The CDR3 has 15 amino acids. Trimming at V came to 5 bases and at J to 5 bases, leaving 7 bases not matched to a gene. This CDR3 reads CASSTGQGAYTEAFF. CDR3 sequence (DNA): TGTGCCAGCAGCACCGGACAGGGGGCCTATACTGAAGCTTTCTTT.

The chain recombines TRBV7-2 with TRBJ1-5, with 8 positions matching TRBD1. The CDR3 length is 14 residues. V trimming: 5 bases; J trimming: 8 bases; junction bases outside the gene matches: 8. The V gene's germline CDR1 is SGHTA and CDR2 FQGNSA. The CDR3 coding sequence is TGTGCCAGCAGCCTTGGACAGGGTAGGGAGCCCCAGCATTTT. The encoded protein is CASSLGQGREPQHF.

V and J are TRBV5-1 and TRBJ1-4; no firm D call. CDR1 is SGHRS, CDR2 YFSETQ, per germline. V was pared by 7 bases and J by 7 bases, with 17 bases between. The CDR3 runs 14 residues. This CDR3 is CASGTGPGSEKLFF. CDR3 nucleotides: TGCGCCAGCGGAACCGGGCCCGGGAGTGAAAAACTGTTTTTT.

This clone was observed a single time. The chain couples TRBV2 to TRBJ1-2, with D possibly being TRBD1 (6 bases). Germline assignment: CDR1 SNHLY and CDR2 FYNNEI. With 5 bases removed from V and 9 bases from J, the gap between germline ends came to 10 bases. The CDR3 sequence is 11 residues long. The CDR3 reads CASSRTDSYTF. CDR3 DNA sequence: TGTGCCAGCAGTCGGACAGATAGCTACACCTTC.

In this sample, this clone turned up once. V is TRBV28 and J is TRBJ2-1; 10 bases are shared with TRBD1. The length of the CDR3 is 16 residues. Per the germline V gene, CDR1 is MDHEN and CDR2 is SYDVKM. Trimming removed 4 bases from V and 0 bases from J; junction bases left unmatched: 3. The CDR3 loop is CASSYGTGVSYNEQFF. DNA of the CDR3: TGTGCCAGCAGTTACGGGACAGGGGTCTCCTACAATGAGCAGTTCTTC.

CDR3 protein: CASSSPFDRGPYEQYF. Here the CDR3 DNA reads TGTGCCAGCAGTTCACCCTTCGACAGGGGTCCCTACGAGCAGTACTTC. The chain carries TRBV27 and TRBJ2-7, with 8 nucleotides matching TRBD1. CDR1 is MNHEY and CDR2 is SMNVEV in the germline V gene (reference sequence). CDR3 length equals 16 residues. Trimming cost V 4 bases and J 2 bases; bases outside gene matches: 10.

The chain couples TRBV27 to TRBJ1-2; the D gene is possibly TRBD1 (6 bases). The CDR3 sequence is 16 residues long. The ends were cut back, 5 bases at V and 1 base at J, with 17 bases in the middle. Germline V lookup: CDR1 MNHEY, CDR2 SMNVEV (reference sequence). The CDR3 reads CASSRGTSADNYGYTF. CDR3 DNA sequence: TGTGCCAGCAGTCGTGGGACATCGGCTGATAACTATGGCTACACCTTC.

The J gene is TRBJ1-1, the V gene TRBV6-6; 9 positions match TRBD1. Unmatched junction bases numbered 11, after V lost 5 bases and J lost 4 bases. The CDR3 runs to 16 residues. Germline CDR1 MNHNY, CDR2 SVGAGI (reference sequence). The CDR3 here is CASSPGTGSRFTEAFF. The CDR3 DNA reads TGTGCCAGCAGTCCCGGGACAGGGAGCCGATTCACTGAAGCTTTCTTT.

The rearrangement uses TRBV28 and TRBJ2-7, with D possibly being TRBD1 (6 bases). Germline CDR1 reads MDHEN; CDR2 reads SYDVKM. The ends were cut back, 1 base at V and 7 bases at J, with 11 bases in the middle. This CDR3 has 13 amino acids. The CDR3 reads CASSLLLRGEQYF. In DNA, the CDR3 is TGTGCCAGCAGTTTATTGTTAAGGGGGGAGCAGTACTTC.

In DNA, the CDR3 is TGTGCCTGGAGCGTATTGGGACAGGGGGCAGCTTCCTATAATTCACCCCTCCACTTT. Translation gives CAWSVLGQGAASYNSPLHF. The rearrangement joins TRBV30 to TRBJ1-6; 12 nucleotides agree with TRBD1. Germline V gives CDR1 GTSNPN, CDR2 SVGIG (reference sequence). The CDR3 extends over 19 amino acids. V dropped 3 bases and J dropped 1; count of bases not matched to a gene: 10.

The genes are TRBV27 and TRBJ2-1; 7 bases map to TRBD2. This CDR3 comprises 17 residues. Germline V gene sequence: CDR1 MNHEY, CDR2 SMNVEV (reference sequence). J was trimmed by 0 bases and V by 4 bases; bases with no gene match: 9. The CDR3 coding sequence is TGTGCCAGCAGTTCCACATTAGCGGGCAACTCCTACAATGAGCAGTTCTTC. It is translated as CASSSTLAGNSYNEQFF.

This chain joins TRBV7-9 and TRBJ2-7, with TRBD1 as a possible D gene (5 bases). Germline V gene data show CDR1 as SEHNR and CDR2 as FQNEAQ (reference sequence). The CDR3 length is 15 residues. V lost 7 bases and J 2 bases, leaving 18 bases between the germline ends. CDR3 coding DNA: TGTGCCAGCACCCCATCAGGGAACCCTACCTACGAGCAGTACTTC. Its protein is CASTPSGNPTYEQYF.

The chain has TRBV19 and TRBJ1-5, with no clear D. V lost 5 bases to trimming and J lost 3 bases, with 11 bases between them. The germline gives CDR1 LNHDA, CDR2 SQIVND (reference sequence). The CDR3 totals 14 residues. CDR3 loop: CASSARNYNQPQHF. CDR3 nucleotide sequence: TGTGCCAGTAGTGCACGGAACTACAATCAGCCCCAGCATTTT.

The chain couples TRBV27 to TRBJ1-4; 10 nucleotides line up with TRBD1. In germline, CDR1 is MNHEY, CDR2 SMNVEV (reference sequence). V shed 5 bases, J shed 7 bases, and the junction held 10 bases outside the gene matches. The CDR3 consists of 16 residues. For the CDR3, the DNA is TGTGCCAGCAGTCAAAGATCCGGGACAGGGGTTGAAAAACTGTTTTTT. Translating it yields CASSQRSGTGVEKLFF. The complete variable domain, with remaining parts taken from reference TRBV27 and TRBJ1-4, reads EAQVTQNPRYLITVTGKKLTVTCSQNMNHEYMSWYRQDPGLGLRQIYYSMNVEVTDKGDVPEGYKVSRKEKRNFPLILESPSPNQTSLYFCASSQRSGTGVEKLFFGSGTQLSVL.

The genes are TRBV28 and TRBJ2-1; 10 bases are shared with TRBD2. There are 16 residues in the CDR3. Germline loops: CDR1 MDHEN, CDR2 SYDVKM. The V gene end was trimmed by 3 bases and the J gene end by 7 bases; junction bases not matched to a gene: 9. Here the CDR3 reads CASSFPAGGSGNEQFF. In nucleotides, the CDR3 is TGTGCCAGCAGTTTCCCAGCGGGAGGGTCTGGGAATGAGCAGTTCTTC.

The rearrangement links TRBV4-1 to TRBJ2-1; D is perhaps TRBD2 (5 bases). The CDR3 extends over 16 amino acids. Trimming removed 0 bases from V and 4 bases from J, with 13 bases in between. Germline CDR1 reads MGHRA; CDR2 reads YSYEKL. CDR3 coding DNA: TGCGCCAGCAGCCAAGAGGTCCAGCGGACTTACAATGAGCAGTTCTTC. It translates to CASSQEVQRTYNEQFF.

For the CDR3, the DNA is TGTGCCAGCAGTGAAAGGCAGGGAAGTAATTCACCCCTCCACTTT. It is translated as CASSERQGSNSPLHF. This chain joins TRBV2 and TRBJ1-6, with D possibly matching TRBD1 (5 bases). V was clipped by 2 bases and J by 6 bases, with 11 bases between them. Germline-derived CDR1 and CDR2 are SNHLY and FYNNEI. CDR3 length: 15 amino acids.

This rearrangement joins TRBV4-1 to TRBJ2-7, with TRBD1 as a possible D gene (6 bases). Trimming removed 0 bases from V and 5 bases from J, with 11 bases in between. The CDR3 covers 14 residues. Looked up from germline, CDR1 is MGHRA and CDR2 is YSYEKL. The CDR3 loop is CASSQDQGSNEQYF. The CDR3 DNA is TGCGCCAGCAGCCAAGATCAGGGGTCCAACGAGCAGTACTTC.

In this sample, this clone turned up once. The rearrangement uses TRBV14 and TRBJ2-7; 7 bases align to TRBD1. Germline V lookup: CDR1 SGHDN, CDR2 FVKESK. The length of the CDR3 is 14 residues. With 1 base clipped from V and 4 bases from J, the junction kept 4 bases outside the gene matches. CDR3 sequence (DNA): TGTGCCAGCAGCCAAGGACAGGGCAAGTACGAGCAGTACTTC. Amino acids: CASSQGQGKYEQYF.

In DNA form, the CDR3 reads TGTGCCAGCAGCAAAAACGGGGGTAATCATGCCAAAAACATTCAGTACTTC. Translating it yields CASSKNGGNHAKNIQYF. The V gene is TRBV21-1, the J gene TRBJ2-4; the D segment call TRBD2 is taken from the table without a DNA check. TRBV21-1 is a pseudogene. This CDR3 region has 17 residues.